A single TCR beta chain is shown here with its context. This sample was taken from a study of human T cells and chemical hapten exposure. MiXCR, applied by TCRdb to the RACE reads, yields one record per CDR3 protein. This sample has 80,000 to 100,000 distinct CDR3 sequences, with 10% to 13% found just once. The CDR3 totals 16 residues. The junction had 6 bases not matched to a gene; V was cut back by 3 bases and J by 1 base. CDR1 is SGHAT and CDR2 is FQNNGV in the germline V gene. Noted time point: pre-sensitization, week 0. Treatment defined: therapeutic diphenylcyclopropenone sensitization with weekly scalp DPC.

This chain uses TRBV11-2 with TRBJ2-5; TRBD1 aligns across 9 bases. Sequencing used whole blood, obtained in connection with sensitization to the hapten diphenylcyclopropenone (DPC). The receptor comes from a woman aged 60-75 years with alopecia areata. Some clones in this sample may be carry-over from other donors' samples. The CDR3 nucleotides are TGTGCCAGCAGCTTGCGACAGGGGGGATCCCAAGAGACCCAGTACTTC. Protein: CASSLRQGGSQETQYF.